Listed here are 21 T cell receptor beta chains from one sample, sequenced in a study of blood T cell repertoires in COVID-19. Generated by immunoSEQ multiplex PCR, the TCRdb table keeps only in-frame clones and is missing some. The sample consists of about 90,000 clones, around 85% of them appearing once. Sequencing used peripheral blood. The receptor set was obtained from a man aged 80 or over with active or convalescent COVID-19.

This clone has just a few counts. This chain connects TRBV11-2 to TRBJ1-6; D is uncertain. Per germline, CDR1 SGHAT and CDR2 FQNNGV. This CDR3 spans 15 amino acids. V was pared by 2 bases and J by 7 bases, with 12 bases between. The CDR3 bases are TGTGCCAGCAGCTTATTGCCAGAAGTAAATTCACCCCTCCACTTT. As protein: CASSLLPEVNSPLHF.

This clone came up once. V is TRBV28 and J is TRBJ1-2, with 8 bases identical to TRBD1. Losses at the gene ends were 6 bases for V and 4 bases for J; bases not matched to a gene: 10. CDR3 length: 15 residues. CDR1 is MDHEN, CDR2 SYDVKM, per germline. In DNA form, the CDR3 reads TGTGCCAGCAGGCGAGATCCAGGGGGCGCCTATGGCTACACCTTC. This gives the protein CASRRDPGGAYGYTF.

The rearrangement joins TRBV19 to TRBJ1-1; D gene unclear. This CDR3 has 16 amino acids. The germline V and J ends were trimmed by 5 bases and 1 base, with 17 bases remaining between them. Germline values: CDR1 LNHDA, CDR2 SQIVND (reference sequence). The CDR3 sequence is CASSFWVPTANTEAFF. CDR3 DNA sequence: TGTGCCAGTAGTTTTTGGGTCCCCACAGCGAACACTGAAGCTTTCTTT.

The chain carries TRBV19 and TRBJ1-5, with D possibly matching TRBD1 (5 bases). CDR3 length: 16 amino acids. CDR1 and CDR2 from the germline V gene are LNHDA and SQIVND (reference sequence). The V end was cut by 0 bases, the J end by 7 bases, with 16 bases between. The CDR3 is CASSIDLGQGLQPQHF. The CDR3, as DNA: TGTGCCAGTAGTATAGATCTGGGGCAGGGATTACAGCCCCAGCATTTT.

In this sample, this clone turned up once. V usage is TRBV5-8 and J usage is TRBJ1-2; D is ambiguous. Germline V lookup: CDR1 SGHTS, CDR2 YDEGEE. Trimming shortened V by 5 bases and J by 4 bases, and 21 bases separated the two germline ends. The CDR3 length is 16 residues. DNA for the CDR3: TGTGCCAGCAGACCAAGGACGAGGGTGGCCCTCTATGGCTACACCTTC. Amino acids: CASRPRTRVALYGYTF. Supplemented by reference TRBV5-8 and TRBJ1-2, the full variable domain reads EAGVTQSPTHLIKTRGQQATLRCSPISGHTSVYWYQQALGLGLQFLLWYDEGEERNRGNFPPRFSGRQFPNYSSELNVNALELEDSALYLCASRPRTRVALYGYTFGSGTRLTVV.

This rearrangement joins TRBV9 to TRBJ2-7; possibly TRBD1 for D (6 bases). Trimming cost V 2 bases and J 2 bases, with 11 bases left between them. There are 14 residues in the CDR3. Germline CDR1 is SGDLS and CDR2 is YYNGEE. The CDR3 nucleotides are TGTGCCAGCAGCGTCGGGACAAGAGCCTACGAGCAGTACTTC. It translates to CASSVGTRAYEQYF.

This chain uses TRBV11-1 with TRBJ2-1, with a tentative D call TRBD2 (5 bases). There are 13 residues in the CDR3. Trimming removed 5 bases from V and 7 bases from J, with 12 bases in between. Per the germline V gene, CDR1 is SGHAT and CDR2 is FQDESV (reference sequence). CDR3 sequence (DNA): TGTGCCAGCAGCCCCTTAAGGACTAATGAGCAGTTCTTC. It yields the protein CASSPLRTNEQFF.

The rearrangement uses TRBV9 and TRBJ1-6; D gene unclear. CDR3 length: 14 amino acids. Deletions cut 0 bases from V and 7 bases from J, with 8 bases between. Germline CDR1 is SGDLS and CDR2 is YYNGEE. Here the CDR3 DNA reads TGTGCCAGCAGCGTAGGTTCGGGGAATTCACCCCTCCACTTT. Its protein product is CASSVGSGNSPLHF. The whole variable domain, remainder taken from reference TRBV9 and TRBJ1-6, is DSGVTQTPKHLITATGQRVTLRCSPRSGDLSVYWYQQSLDQGLQFLIQYYNGEERAKGNILERFSAQQFPDLHSELNLSSLELGDSALYFCASSVGSGNSPLHFGNGTRLTVT.

This clone was found many times. The chain carries TRBV6-4 and TRBJ2-1; 7 nucleotides align to TRBD2. V shed 2 bases, J shed 7 bases, and the junction held 5 bases outside the gene matches. There are 14 residues in the CDR3. Germline V gives CDR1 MRHNA, CDR2 SNTAGT. The CDR3: CASSDGGEVNEQFF. Written as DNA, the CDR3 is TGTGCCAGCAGTGACGGGGGGGAGGTAAATGAGCAGTTCTTC.

J is TRBJ2-3 and V is TRBV7-3, with D perhaps TRBD2 (5 bases). This CDR3 has 16 residues. Germline CDR1 reads SGHTA; CDR2 reads FQGTGA. With 2 bases removed from V and 0 bases from J, the gap between germline ends came to 12 bases. This CDR3 is CASSLGGAPSTDTQYF. In nucleotides, the CDR3 is TGTGCCAGCAGCTTAGGAGGAGCCCCCAGCACAGATACGCAGTATTTT.

This chain links TRBV27 with TRBJ1-5, with TRBD1 identical over 8 bases. The CDR3 length is 14 residues. Germline CDR1 reads MNHEY; CDR2 reads SMNVEV (reference sequence). V shed 8 bases, J shed 6 bases, and the junction held 9 bases outside the gene matches. Here the CDR3 reads CASGARGRGQPQHF. CDR3 nucleotides: TGTGCCAGCGGTGCCAGGGGGCGCGGTCAGCCCCAGCATTTT.

This chain joins TRBV2 and TRBJ2-7; 11 bases line up with TRBD2. V shed 10 bases, J shed 1 base, and the junction held 6 bases outside the gene matches. This CDR3 contains 14 residues. Germline CDR1 is SNHLY and CDR2 is FYNNEI. As DNA, the CDR3 is TGTGCCATTTCGACTAGCGGGGTGTCCTACGAGCAGTACTTC. It codes for CAISTSGVSYEQYF.

The chain couples TRBV7-2 to TRBJ2-3; D perhaps matches TRBD2 (5 bases). The CDR3 sequence is 13 residues long. With 0 bases removed from V and 8 bases from J, the gap between germline ends came to 9 bases. Germline V gene sequence: CDR1 SGHTA, CDR2 FQGNSA. CDR3 in amino acids: CASSLASEGTQYF. CDR3 bases: TGTGCCAGCAGCTTAGCGAGCGAGGGTACGCAGTATTTT.

In DNA form, the CDR3 reads TGCAGCGTCCAGGGTTGGGTCACTGAAGCTTTCTTT. Residues: CSVQGWVTEAFF. The chain employs TRBV29-1 and TRBJ1-1; TRBD1 might be the D (5 bases). CDR3 length equals 12 residues. Deletions cut 6 bases from V and 4 bases from J, with 12 bases between. The V gene's germline CDR1 is SQVTM and CDR2 ANQGSEA.

This clone was seen once. The CDR3 sequence is CASSYRGITDTQYF. The CDR3 region has the DNA TGTGCCAGCAGTTACCGAGGGATCACAGATACGCAGTATTTT. V gene TRBV6-5 combines with J gene TRBJ2-3, with D perhaps matching TRBD2 (5 bases). V lost 2 bases and J lost 2, with 8 bases in between. Germline lookup yields CDR1 MNHEY and CDR2 SVGAGI. CDR3 length equals 14 residues.

This clone has only one observation. This chain links TRBV15 with TRBJ2-4; 9 bases map to TRBD1. The germline gives CDR1 LNHNV, CDR2 YYDKDF (reference sequence). Trimming cost V 5 bases and J 0 bases; bases outside gene matches: 20. There are 21 residues in the CDR3. DNA for the CDR3: TGTGCCACCAGCGGGAGTCCACCGGGGACAGGGAGGTTAATAGCCAAAAACATTCAGTACTTC. Amino acid sequence: CATSGSPPGTGRLIAKNIQYF.

The chain couples TRBV2 to TRBJ1-5; 12 bases align to TRBD1. CDR3 size: 14 residues. Germline CDR1 SNHLY, CDR2 FYNNEI. Trimming cost V 6 bases and J 5 bases; bases outside gene matches: 2. CDR3 region: CASRGDRGHQPQHF. CDR3 sequence (DNA): TGTGCCAGCAGGGGGGACAGGGGGCATCAGCCCCAGCATTTT.

This clone is a singleton in its sample. The chain uses TRBV5-6 and TRBJ2-2, with 7 bases aligning to TRBD1. The CDR3 contains 14 residues. V gave up 0 bases and J gave up 4 bases; unmatched junction bases: 0. In germline, CDR1 is SGHDT, CDR2 YYEEEE. In nucleotides, the CDR3 is TGTGCCAGCAGCTTGGACAGGGGCACCGGGGAGCTGTTTTTT. Protein sequence: CASSLDRGTGELFF. Supplemented by reference TRBV5-6 and TRBJ2-2, the full variable domain reads DAGVTQSPTHLIKTRGQQVTLRCSPKSGHDTVSWYQQALGQGPQFIFQYYEEEERQRGNFPDRFSGHQFPNYSSELNVNALLLGDSALYLCASSLDRGTGELFFGEGSRLTVL.

The rearrangement uses TRBV19 and TRBJ1-5; 7 bases map to TRBD1. Per the germline V gene, CDR1 is LNHDA and CDR2 is SQIVND (reference sequence). The CDR3 contains 17 residues. Trimming took 7 bases from V and 0 from J; bases not matched to a gene: 12. CDR3 amino acids: CASNTPRGFYSNQPQHF. CDR3 coding DNA: TGTGCCAGTAACACCCCCAGGGGGTTTTATAGCAATCAGCCCCAGCATTTT.

The genes are TRBV4-1 and TRBJ2-7; possibly TRBD2 for D (5 bases). V gave up 4 bases and J gave up 12 bases, with 7 bases separating them. The CDR3 has 9 residues. CDR1 is MGHRA and CDR2 is YSYEKL in the germline V gene. The CDR3 region is CASSPEVYF. CDR3 sequence (DNA): TGCGCCAGCAGCCCGGAGGTGTACTTC.

The V gene is TRBV9, the J gene TRBJ2-3; 7 nucleotides align to TRBD2. The CDR3 extends over 18 amino acids. From germline, CDR1 is SGDLS and CDR2 YYNGEE. After removal of 3 bases from V and 4 bases from J, the junction contained 17 bases not matched to a gene. CDR3 amino acids: CASSGHYWTSRAADTQYF. CDR3 nucleotide sequence: TGTGCCAGCAGCGGCCATTACTGGACTAGTCGGGCCGCAGATACGCAGTATTTT.